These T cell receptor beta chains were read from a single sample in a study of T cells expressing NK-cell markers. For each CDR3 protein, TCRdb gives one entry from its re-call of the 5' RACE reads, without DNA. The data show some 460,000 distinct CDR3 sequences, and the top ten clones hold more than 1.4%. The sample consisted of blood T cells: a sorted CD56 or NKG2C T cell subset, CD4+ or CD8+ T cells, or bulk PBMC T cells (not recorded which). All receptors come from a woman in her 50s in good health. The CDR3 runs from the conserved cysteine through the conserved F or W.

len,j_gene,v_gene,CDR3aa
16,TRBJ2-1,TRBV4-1,CASRLGLAVGYNEQFF
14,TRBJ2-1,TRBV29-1,CSVEGENSGNEQFF
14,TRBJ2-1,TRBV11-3,CASSLATAYNEQFF
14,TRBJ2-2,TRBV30,CAWSAGPNTGELFF
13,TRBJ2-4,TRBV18,CASSPPNKNIQYF
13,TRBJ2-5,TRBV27,CASRASGSETQYF
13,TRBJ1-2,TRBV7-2,CASSLKPHRLYTF
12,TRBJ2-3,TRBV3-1,CASSSPGDTQYF
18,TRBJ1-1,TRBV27,CASRSLPHVGQQNTEAFF
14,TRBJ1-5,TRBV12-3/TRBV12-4,CASSFGRRDQPQHF
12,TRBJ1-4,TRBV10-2,CASSDPVEKLFF
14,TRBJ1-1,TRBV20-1,CSAKKDRGITEAFF
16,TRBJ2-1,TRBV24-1,CATSEPGLAEESEQFF
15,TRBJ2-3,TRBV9,CASSVYGGTTDTQYF
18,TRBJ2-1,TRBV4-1,CASSPVPGLAGDYNEQFF
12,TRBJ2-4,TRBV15,CATSRGGDIQYF
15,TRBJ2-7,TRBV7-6,CASSLSDGADYEQYF
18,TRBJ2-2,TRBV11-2,CASSLLRGANSNTGELFF
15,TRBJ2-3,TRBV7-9,CASSYDRGGTDTQYF
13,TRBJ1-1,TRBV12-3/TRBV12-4,CASSFKGVSEAFF
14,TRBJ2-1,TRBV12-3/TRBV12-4,CASSTNRAGNEQFF
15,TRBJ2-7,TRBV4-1,CASSTRQGRTYEQYF
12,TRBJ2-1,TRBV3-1,CASSQGHWEQFF
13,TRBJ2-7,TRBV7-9,CAPVGGPYYEQYF
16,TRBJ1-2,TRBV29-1,CSVGAPRTGGLYGYTF
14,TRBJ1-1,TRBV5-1,CASSLRLGDTEAFF
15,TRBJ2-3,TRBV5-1,CASSFHGTPRDTQYF
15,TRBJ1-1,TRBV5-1,CASSLVVPGNTEAFF
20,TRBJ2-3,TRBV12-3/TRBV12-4,CASSAPGGGRALKYADTQYF
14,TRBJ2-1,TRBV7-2,CASSEQGFYNEQFF
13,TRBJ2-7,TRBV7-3,CASSLKAGEAQYF
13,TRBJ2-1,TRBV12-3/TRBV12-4,CASSRSWGNEQFF